The 26 T cell receptor beta chains presented below share a single source sample, sequenced in a study of metastatic and nonmetastatic thyroid tumors. TCRdb re-analyzed the PCR reads using MiXCR. Of tens of thousands of clones detected, 9.5% to 15% appear once; the ten largest clones hold 8.5% to 10%. Each patient came to thyroid surgery without any prior treatment (of any kind). The specimen sequenced was tumor tissue. Receptors originate from a female donor with papillary thyroid cancer or a benign thyroid nodule (not recorded which). Some clones in this sample may be carry-over from other donors' samples.

This clone was detected many times. The chain links TRBV3-1 to TRBJ2-5, with 7 bases matching TRBD2. Germline loops: CDR1 LGHDT, CDR2 YNNKEL (reference sequence). Trimming removed 0 bases from V and 5 bases from J; junction bases left unmatched: 3. The CDR3 covers 14 residues. CDR3 protein: CASSQELARETQYF. Here the CDR3 DNA reads TGTGCCAGCAGCCAAGAACTAGCGAGGGAGACCCAGTACTTC.

With respect to this clone: The junction and the germline gene differ at one end; a read error may be behind it. The same CDR3 also results from other DNA sequences found in this sample. The J gene is TRBJ2-3, the V gene TRBV5-6; 11 nucleotides agree with TRBD2. The V gene's germline CDR1 is SGHDT and CDR2 YYEEEE. This CDR3 comprises 16 residues. The CDR3 sequence: CASSLIAGGGTDTQYF. CDR3 DNA sequence: TGTGCCAGCAGCTTGATAGCGGGGGGGGGCACAGATACACAGTATTTT.

This clone was counted many times. This rearrangement joins TRBV11-2 to TRBJ2-1; the D gene is possibly TRBD2 (5 bases). The length of the CDR3 is 16 residues. V lost 4 bases, J lost 1 base, and 14 bases lay in between. CDR1 and CDR2 (germline): SGHAT, FQNNGV. Here the CDR3 DNA reads TGTGCCAGCAGCTCAGGTGGGAGCGGTTCCTACAATGAGCAGTTCTTC. Amino acid sequence: CASSSGGSGSYNEQFF.

As for this clone: A single base separates this from a much larger clone, so it may be a read error. The chain combines TRBV20-1 with TRBJ2-5; D gene ambiguous. V gave up 5 bases and J gave up 8 bases, with 12 bases separating them. Germline assignment: CDR1 DFQATT and CDR2 SNEGSKA (reference sequence). The CDR3 is 11 amino acids. In DNA, the CDR3 is TGCAGTGCTCAGTGGATGGATACCCAGTACTTC. Its translation is CSAQWMDTQYF.

Many counts were recorded for this clone. The rearrangement links TRBV27 to TRBJ2-2; D tentatively reads TRBD1 or TRBD2 (5 bases each). The CDR3 has 16 amino acids. Trimming took 3 bases from V and 7 from J, leaving 18 bases between them. Germline loops: CDR1 MNHEY, CDR2 SMNVEV (reference sequence). The CDR3 DNA reads TGTGCCAGCAGTTTCCGAGGGGCCCCAGTGGTCGGGGAGCTGTTTTTT. Its translation is CASSFRGAPVVGELFF.

This clone was seen ten or more times. This rearrangement joins TRBV24-1 to TRBJ2-7; 10 nucleotides line up with TRBD1. Losses at the gene ends were 10 bases for V and 5 bases for J; bases not matched to a gene: 7. The CDR3 has 13 residues. Germline CDR1 reads KGHDR; CDR2 reads SFDVKD. This chain's CDR3 is CATRDRGQNEQYF. As DNA, the CDR3 is TGTGCCACTAGAGACAGGGGGCAGAACGAGCAGTACTTC.

In this sample, this clone turned up many times. The chain has TRBV4-1 and TRBJ2-2; no clear D gene. Germline-derived CDR1 and CDR2 are MGHRA and YSYEKL. Trimming removed 4 bases from V and 1 base from J, with 10 bases in between. This CDR3 spans 15 amino acids. The CDR3 reads CASSPDKVNTGELFF. DNA of the CDR3: TGCGCCAGCAGCCCCGACAAAGTGAACACCGGGGAGCTGTTTTTT.

Ten or more counts support this clone. The chain recombines TRBV30 with TRBJ2-2, with D possibly matching TRBD1 (5 bases). Germline V gene lookup returns CDR1 GTSNPN and CDR2 SVGIG (reference sequence). The CDR3 has 16 residues. V gave up 0 bases and J gave up 7 bases, with 18 bases separating them. Written as DNA, the CDR3 is TGTGCCTGGAGTGTAGGGCTGAGAAATAGGGGCGGGGAGCTGTTTTTT. Translating it yields CAWSVGLRNRGGELFF.

In this sample, this clone turned up a few times. The chain has TRBV15 and TRBJ2-3; possibly TRBD1 for D (6 bases). Germline V CDR1 and CDR2: LNHNV, YYDKDF (reference sequence). V was shortened by 1 base and J by 6 bases, with 8 bases between the two germline ends. The CDR3 consists of 13 residues. CDR3 bases: TGTGCCACCAGCAGAGTGAGGGGGGATACGCAGTATTTT. Protein product: CATSRVRGDTQYF.

This clone has a count of ten or more. The V and J genes are TRBV2 and TRBJ2-7; D perhaps matches TRBD1 (5 bases). V lost 6 bases, J lost 5 bases, and 14 bases lay in between. CDR3 length: 13 residues. CDR1 is SNHLY and CDR2 is FYNNEI in the germline V gene. The CDR3 DNA sequence: TGTGCCAGCAGCCCAGGGCGCTGGGACGAGCAGTACTTC. It is translated as CASSPGRWDEQYF.

This clone was observed at least ten times. The chain is built from TRBV7-9 and TRBJ1-1; D perhaps matches TRBD1 (5 bases). V lost 1 base to trimming and J lost 3 bases, with 12 bases between them. Germline V gene sequence: CDR1 SEHNR, CDR2 FQNEAQ (reference sequence). The CDR3 is 15 amino acids. The CDR3 region has the DNA TGTGCCAGCAGCTTAGGGGACGCCCTAGACACTGAAGCTTTCTTT. Protein sequence: CASSLGDALDTEAFF. The full variable domain, with the rest looked up from reference TRBV7-9 and TRBJ1-1, is DTGVSQNPRHKITKRGQNVTFRCDPISEHNRLYWYRQTLGQGPEFLTYFQNEAQLEKSRLLSDRFSAERPKGSFSTLEIQRTEQGDSAMYLCASSLGDALDTEAFFGQGTRLTVV.

This clone was detected a few times. The junction shows a germline mismatch at one end, possibly a read error. The same CDR3 can be traced to other DNA sequences in this sample. V gene TRBV27 combines with J gene TRBJ1-1; no reliable D call. In germline, CDR1 is MNHEY, CDR2 SMNVEV (reference sequence). The CDR3 is 16 amino acids. As DNA, the CDR3 is TGTGCCAGCAGTCTATCCCCCGCTGGGAGCGTCACTGAAGCTTTCTTT. Protein sequence: CASSLSPAGSVTEAFF.

The chain links TRBV7-8 to TRBJ1-5; no definite D call. Germline values: CDR1 SGHVS, CDR2 FQNEAQ. The CDR3 runs to 13 residues. V was trimmed by 5 bases and J by 7 bases, leaving 12 bases between them. The CDR3 is CASSQEEGQPQHF. For the CDR3, the DNA is TGTGCCAGCAGCCAAGAAGAGGGACAGCCCCAGCATTTT.

Notes on this clone: One end of the junction is discordant with germline, which a read error may explain. V gene TRBV11-2 combines with J gene TRBJ2-7; no firm D call. The CDR3 loop spans 14 amino acids. Germline lookup yields CDR1 SGHAT and CDR2 FQNNGV. DNA of the CDR3: TGTGTCAGCAGCCGCTCCTGGGATCAGAGGGAGCAGTACTTC. Translated, it gives CVSSRSWDQREQYF.

Notes on this clone: Possible read error: a much larger clone is one base away. This sequence joins TRBV19 and TRBJ2-3; D is undetermined. The germline V gene has CDR1 LNHDA and CDR2 SQIVND (reference sequence). This CDR3 comprises 11 residues. CDR3 protein: CAGSQADTQYF. CDR3 in DNA: TGTGCCGGTAGTCAGGCAGATACGCAGTATTTT.

Remarks on this clone: This may come from a read error, since a much larger clone is one base off. The chain combines TRBV20-1 with TRBJ2-1; the match to TRBD2 covers 10 bases. The V gene's germline CDR1 is DFQATT and CDR2 SNEGSKA (reference sequence). The CDR3 runs 17 residues. The V and J ends lost 3 bases and 7 bases, in that order; junction bases with no gene match: 15. The CDR3: CSASRGTSVRIGNEQFF. The CDR3, as DNA: TGCAGTGCTAGTCGTGGGACTAGCGTGAGGATTGGGAATGAGCAGTTCTTC.

This clone was recorded at least ten times. The chain has TRBV9 and TRBJ2-1; possible D gene TRBD2, 5 bases. The CDR3 length is 14 residues. The V and J ends lost 0 bases and 6 bases respectively, with 10 bases between them. Germline V gene lookup returns CDR1 SGDLS and CDR2 YYNGEE. In DNA, the CDR3 is TGTGCCAGCAGCGTAGCCGGGCTAGCCAATGAGCAGTTCTTC. Amino acid sequence: CASSVAGLANEQFF.

This clone came up a few times. The V and J genes are TRBV30 and TRBJ2-6; D is possibly TRBD2 (6 bases). Per germline, CDR1 GTSNPN and CDR2 SVGIG (reference sequence). V was shortened by 3 bases and J by 1 base, with 19 bases between the two germline ends. There are 18 residues in the CDR3. The CDR3 spells CAWREEGPAGSGANVLTF. Here the CDR3 DNA reads TGTGCCTGGAGGGAGGAGGGGCCCGCGGGGTCTGGGGCCAACGTCCTGACTTTC.

This clone was picked up many times. The rearrangement uses TRBV24-1 and TRBJ2-1, with 10 positions matching TRBD2. V was pared by 6 bases and J by 5 bases, with 6 bases of the junction left unmatched. The CDR3 consists of 15 residues. Germline lookup yields CDR1 KGHDR and CDR2 SFDVKD. The CDR3, as DNA: TGTGCCACCAGTCTAGCGGGAGAGGTAAACAATGAGCAGTTCTTC. Protein product: CATSLAGEVNNEQFF.

The table lists this clone with many counts. This chain links TRBV20-1 with TRBJ1-5; D gene unclear. The CDR3 spans 12 residues. Germline CDR1 is DFQATT and CDR2 is SNEGSKA (reference sequence). V lost 6 bases and J lost 5, with 11 bases in between. In DNA, the CDR3 is TGCAGTGCCAGGCTCCCCGATCAGCCCCAGCATTTT. This codes for CSARLPDQPQHF.

The table lists this clone with many counts. CDR3 loop: CASSLGGSDTQYF. The DNA of the CDR3 is TGTGCCAGCAGCTTAGGGGGGAGCGATACGCAGTATTTT. The genes are TRBV7-3 and TRBJ2-3, with a tentative D call TRBD2 (6 bases). Trimming pared 2 bases from V and 6 bases from J, leaving 9 bases between. The CDR3 length is 13 residues. CDR1 is SGHTA, CDR2 FQGTGA, per germline.

Ten or more counts support this clone. The chain is built from TRBV11-3 and TRBJ2-7; 8 nucleotides match TRBD1. V lost 1 base and J lost 5; bases outside the gene matches: 7. Germline V CDR1 and CDR2: SGHNT, YENEEA. The CDR3 length is 15 residues. CDR3 sequence (DNA): TGTGCCAGCAGCTTAGTCGGGGCAGGGGGCGACGAGCAGTACTTC. It is translated as CASSLVGAGGDEQYF.

J is TRBJ1-5 and V is TRBV27; 8 bases fit TRBD1. This CDR3 has 15 residues. CDR1 MNHEY and CDR2 SMNVEV come from the germline V gene (reference sequence). V gave up 7 bases and J gave up 0 bases; unmatched junction bases: 5. CDR3: CASKTGVLSNQPQHF. The CDR3 bases are TGTGCCAGCAAGACAGGGGTCCTTAGCAATCAGCCCCAGCATTTT.

This chain joins TRBV6-1 and TRBJ1-6; possibly TRBD1 for D (6 bases). The CDR3 extends over 16 amino acids. Trimming removed 7 bases from V and 3 bases from J, with 16 bases in between. Germline V gives CDR1 MNHNS, CDR2 SASEGT. In DNA, the CDR3 is TGTGCCAGCACAGGGGAAATGAGCTACTATAATTCACCCCTCCACTTT. It specifies CASTGEMSYYNSPLHF.

This clone was counted many times. The rearrangement joins TRBV18 to TRBJ2-7, with 8 positions matching TRBD1. The germline V gene encodes CDR1 KGHSH and CDR2 LQKENI. V was pared by 3 bases and J by 3 bases, with 10 bases of the junction left unmatched. This CDR3 comprises 16 residues. CDR3 coding DNA: TGTGCCAGCTCACCGTTTCCGGGACAGGCGAACTACGAGCAGTACTTC. Translating it yields CASSPFPGQANYEQYF.

There are many counts of this clone. The chain employs TRBV5-4 and TRBJ2-7, with 10 bases lining up with TRBD1. V lost 6 bases, J lost 0 bases, and 9 bases stayed unmatched. The CDR3 covers 16 residues. Germline CDR1 is SGHNT and CDR2 is YYREEE (reference sequence). CDR3 DNA sequence: TGTGCCAGCACCCTCGGACAGGGGGGCCTCTCCTACGAGCAGTACTTC. Amino acid sequence: CASTLGQGGLSYEQYF.